This T cell receptor beta chain was identified during a study of T cells expressing NK-cell markers. The CDR3 is 15 amino acids. From germline, CDR1 is SQVTM and CDR2 ANQGSEA. TCRdb reanalyzed the 5' RACE reads, giving one entry per CDR3 protein sequence and no DNA. The specimen's table records approximately 550,000 distinct CDR3 sequences. The V call is TRBV29-1, the J call TRBJ2-5; TCRdb proposes TRBD1, but this gene call is untestable without DNA. The sample consisted of blood T cells: a sorted CD56 or NKG2C T cell subset, CD4+ or CD8+ T cells, or bulk PBMC T cells (not recorded which). The origin of this receptor is a man aged 18-30 years in good health. The CDR3 here is CSVRGDRAEQETQYF.